A selection of T cell receptor beta chains follows, all from one sample in a study of long-term antiretroviral therapy in people with HIV. The assay was immunoSEQ multiplex PCR, and TCRdb's table has in-frame clones only and misses some. The sample records tens of thousands of clones, 93% being singletons. Source: unsorted PBMCs, taken 6.2 years after starting antiretroviral therapy. Receptors originate from a man aged 35-49 years with HIV. Both conserved end residues are part of each CDR3. Fields, in order: V gene, J gene, CDR3 protein.

>TRBV5-1|TRBJ2-5
CASSLAGTEETQYF
>TRBV11-3|TRBJ1-1
CASSHPQGGNTEAFF
>TRBV11-3|TRBJ2-5
CASSLGTNQETQYF
>TRBV29-1|TRBJ1-1
CSVDKGYGDTEAFF
>TRBV4-1|TRBJ2-2
CASSQDWGVGTGELFF
>TRBV5-1|TRBJ2-1
CASSLESSYNEQFF
>TRBV2|TRBJ2-3
CASKAGTSTDTQYF
>TRBV28|TRBJ1-3
CASSLIPSSGNTIYF
>TRBV4-1|TRBJ1-3
CASSQEGASLGTGTIYF
>TRBV7-8|TRBJ1-2
CASSLGADINYGYTF
>TRBV9|TRBJ2-7
CASSVSGTSAEQYF
>TRBV9|TRBJ2-3
CASSPVGALTDTQYF
>TRBV7-2|TRBJ1-1
CASSRTPEAFF
>TRBV9|TRBJ1-1
CASSGRGNTEAFF